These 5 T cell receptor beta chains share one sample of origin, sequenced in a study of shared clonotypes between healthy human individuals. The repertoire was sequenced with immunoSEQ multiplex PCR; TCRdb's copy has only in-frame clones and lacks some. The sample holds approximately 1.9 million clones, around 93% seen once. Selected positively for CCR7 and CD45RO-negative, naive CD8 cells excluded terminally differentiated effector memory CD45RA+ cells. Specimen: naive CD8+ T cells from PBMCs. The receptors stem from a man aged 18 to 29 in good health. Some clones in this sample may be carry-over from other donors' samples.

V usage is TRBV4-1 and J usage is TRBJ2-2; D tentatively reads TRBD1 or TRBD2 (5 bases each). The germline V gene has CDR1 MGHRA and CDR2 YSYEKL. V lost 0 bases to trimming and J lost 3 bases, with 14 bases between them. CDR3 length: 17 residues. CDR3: CASSQDRWGPHTGELFF. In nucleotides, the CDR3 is TGCGCCAGCAGCCAAGATAGGTGGGGACCGCACACCGGGGAGCTGTTTTTT.

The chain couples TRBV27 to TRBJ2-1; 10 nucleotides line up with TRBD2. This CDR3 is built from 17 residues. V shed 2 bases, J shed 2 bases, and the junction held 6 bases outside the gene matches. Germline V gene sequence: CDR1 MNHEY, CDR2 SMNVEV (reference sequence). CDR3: CASSLVSGLAPYNEQFF. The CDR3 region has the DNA TGTGCCAGCAGTTTAGTCTCGGGACTAGCGCCCTACAATGAGCAGTTCTTC.

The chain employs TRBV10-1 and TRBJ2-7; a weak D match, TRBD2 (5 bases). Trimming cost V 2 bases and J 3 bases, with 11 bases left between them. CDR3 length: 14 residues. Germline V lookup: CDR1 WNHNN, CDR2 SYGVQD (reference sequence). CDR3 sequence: CASSEGLQHYEQYF. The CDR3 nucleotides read TGCGCCAGCAGTGAGGGACTTCAACACTACGAGCAGTACTTC.

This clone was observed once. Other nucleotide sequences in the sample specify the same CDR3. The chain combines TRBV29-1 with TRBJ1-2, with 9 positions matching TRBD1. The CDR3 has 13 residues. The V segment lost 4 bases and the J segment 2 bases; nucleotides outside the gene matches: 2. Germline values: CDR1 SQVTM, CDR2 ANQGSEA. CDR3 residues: CSVAGTGNYGYTF. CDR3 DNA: TGCAGCGTTGCCGGGACAGGGAACTATGGCTACACCTTC. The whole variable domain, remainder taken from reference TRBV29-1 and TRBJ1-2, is SAVISQKPSRDICQRGTSLTIQCQVDSQVTMMFWYRQQPGQSLTLIATANQGSEATYESGFVIDKFPISRPNLTFSTLTVSNMSPEDSSIYLCSVAGTGNYGYTFGSGTRLTVV.

In nucleotides, the CDR3 is TGTGCCAGCAGCGTAGGACAGGGGGCTGAAGAGCAGTACTTC. Translated: CASSVGQGAEEQYF. The gene calls are TRBV9 and TRBJ2-7; TRBD1 agrees at 10 bases. The CDR3 runs 14 residues. From germline, CDR1 is SGDLS and CDR2 YYNGEE. J gave up 7 bases and V 0 bases, and 4 bases lay outside the gene matches.